This T cell receptor (beta chain) was profiled in a study of cytomegalovirus exposure and HLA in healthy donors. On this clone itself: Its antigen is not known.

The PCR contained 60 Vbeta and 13 Jbeta primers. The assay was immunoSEQ multiplex PCR, and TCRdb's table has in-frame clones only and misses some. The data show under 200,000 clones, with about 80% seen just once and approximately 0.51% held by the top ten. The length of the CDR3 is 15 residues. V shed 4 bases and J shed 3 bases, with 16 bases lying between them. Per germline, CDR1 LNHDA and CDR2 SQIVND (reference sequence). Study conclusions and caveats: A missense variant in DCLRE1C was later tied to TCR beta V- and J-gene trimming. Some TCR beta chains (164 of them) were listed as cytomegalovirus-associated. Later, an analysis showed that TCR beta chains associated with HLA were more clonally expanded than others that were equally common. Earlier analysis found most TCR beta V segments productive about 87% or about 30% of the time.

The sequence derives from a woman between 50 and 59 years old in good health and CMV-seronegative. The sequencing sample was made of PBMCs. V and J are TRBV19 and TRBJ2-7; tentative D call: TRBD2 (5 bases). This CDR3 is CASSKGHVEVYEQYF. CDR3 coding DNA: TGTGCCAGTAGTAAGGGCCATGTGGAGGTCTACGAGCAGTACTTC.